A single count supports the clone carrying this TCR beta chain. Its antigen is not known. The record originates from a study of OX40 agonist ivuxolimab in advanced cancers. In the study overall: Of mixed ages from about 23 to 90 and averaging 60 years, the group was around 78% male.

Findings and caveats of the study: Part of the nonresponder group also had normalized T-cell clonal expansion that was low. More expanded clones were seen, on average, in CD8+ T cells than in CD4+.

Trimming removed 1 base from V and 5 bases from J, with 3 bases in between. Germline V gives CDR1 SGHRS, CDR2 YFSETQ. The CDR3 is 11 residues long. Produced via immunoSEQ multiplex PCR; TCRdb's table is partial and in-frame only. This repertoire shows about 94,000 clones, 87% found once; its top ten account for under 0.35%. Blood specimens came from baseline, cycle 4 day 1, and cycle 7 day 1. This sequence originates from an adult with an advanced solid tumor such as melanoma, head and neck, liver or kidney cancer. The input for sequencing was CD4+ or CD8+ T cells sorted from blood, taken in a trial of the OX40 agonist ivuxolimab. The rearrangement uses TRBV5-1 and TRBJ2-5; no firm D call. The CDR3 spells CASSLIETQYF. The CDR3 bases are TGCGCCAGCAGCTTGATCGAGACCCAGTACTTC.